Shown below are 17 T cell receptor beta chains from a single sample sequenced in a study of OX40 agonist ivuxolimab in advanced cancers. Clones were sequenced by immunoSEQ multiplex PCR, and TCRdb holds only the in-frame ones, with some missing. The sample has 57,000 or so clones; 80% to 85% are singletons. The material sequenced was CD4+ or CD8+ T cells sorted from blood, taken in a trial of the OX40 agonist ivuxolimab. Every receptor here comes from an adult with an advanced solid tumor such as melanoma, head and neck, liver or kidney cancer.

This sequence joins TRBV6-6 and TRBJ1-2, with 7 bases identical to TRBD1. With 6 bases clipped from V and 3 bases from J, the junction kept 4 bases outside the gene matches. This CDR3 contains 13 residues. Germline assignment: CDR1 MNHNY and CDR2 SVGAGI (reference sequence). CDR3 nucleotide sequence: TGTGCCAGCAGCCGGACAGGACACTATGGCTACACCTTC. It codes for CASSRTGHYGYTF.

The CDR3 sequence is CAWKQRDPGEQYF. In nucleotides, the CDR3 is TGTGCCTGGAAACAAAGGGACCCCGGGGAGCAGTACTTC. The chain couples TRBV30 to TRBJ2-7, with D possibly called TRBD1 or TRBD2 (5 bases each). Per germline, CDR1 GTSNPN and CDR2 SVGIG (reference sequence). The CDR3 is 13 amino acids. V gave up 4 bases and J gave up 7 bases, with 17 bases separating them.

This clone was detected only a few times. The genes are TRBV11-2 and TRBJ1-6, with 7 bases aligning to TRBD1. Germline loops: CDR1 SGHAT, CDR2 FQNNGV. The CDR3 runs 14 residues. J gave up 9 bases and V 4 bases, and 6 bases lay outside the gene matches. CDR3 residues: CASSSGQLASPLHF. CDR3 DNA: TGTGCCAGCAGCTCGGGACAGCTCGCTTCACCCCTCCACTTT.

This chain connects TRBV5-4 to TRBJ2-1; 7 bases agree with TRBD2. Germline loops: CDR1 SGHNT, CDR2 YYREEE (reference sequence). V was clipped by 0 bases and J by 3 bases; unmatched bases: 6. CDR3 length: 16 residues. CDR3 loop: CASSLGAGEVYNEQFF. The CDR3 DNA reads as TGTGCCAGCAGCTTGGGGGCGGGAGAGGTCTACAATGAGCAGTTCTTC.

The J gene is TRBJ1-3, the V gene TRBV13, with D possibly being TRBD1 (5 bases). The CDR3 covers 16 residues. Looked up from germline, CDR1 is PRHDT and CDR2 is FYEKMQ (reference sequence). Trimming cost V 0 bases and J 0 bases, with 9 bases left between them. As DNA, the CDR3 is TGTGCCAGCAGCTTAGGGACAGCCGCCTCTGGAAACACCATATATTTT. This translates into CASSLGTAASGNTIYF.

The V and J genes are TRBV19 and TRBJ2-7, with 11 nucleotides matching TRBD2. There are 15 residues in the CDR3. The trim removed 3 bases at V and 7 bases at J, leaving 8 bases unmatched. The germline CDR1 and CDR2 sequences are LNHDA and SQIVND (reference sequence). The CDR3 sequence: CASSMIAGGPGEQYF. The CDR3, as DNA: TGTGCCAGTAGTATGATAGCGGGGGGGCCTGGGGAGCAGTACTTC. Together with reference TRBV19 and TRBJ2-7, the CDR3 gives the full variable domain: DGGITQSPKYLFRKEGQNVTLSCEQNLNHDAMYWYRQDPGQGLRLIYYSQIVNDFQKGDIAEGYSVSREKKESFPLTVTSAQKNPTAFYLCASSMIAGGPGEQYFGPGTRLTVT.

This clone was counted between two and nine times. The chain uses TRBV29-1 and TRBJ1-2, with D hard to call. Between the trimmed V and J ends, which lost 4 bases and 6 bases, there was a span of 15 bases. The CDR3 spans 13 residues. The germline gives CDR1 SQVTM, CDR2 ANQGSEA. CDR3 in DNA: TGCAGCGTTGCCGGCCAGTTGATTAATGGCTACACCTTC. It encodes CSVAGQLINGYTF. The variable domain in full, completed from reference TRBV29-1 and TRBJ1-2, reads SAVISQKPSRDICQRGTSLTIQCQVDSQVTMMFWYRQQPGQSLTLIATANQGSEATYESGFVIDKFPISRPNLTFSTLTVSNMSPEDSSIYLCSVAGQLINGYTFGSGTRLTVV.

The J gene is TRBJ2-2, the V gene TRBV5-1, with a possible D match to TRBD2 (5 bases). Trimming cost V 2 bases and J 6 bases, with 8 bases left between them. The CDR3 is 13 amino acids. Germline V gene lookup returns CDR1 SGHRS and CDR2 YFSETQ. For the CDR3, the DNA is TGCGCCAGCAGCTTACGGGGTTCCGGGGAGCTGTTTTTT. It is translated as CASSLRGSGELFF.

The chain uses TRBV7-9 and TRBJ2-2; D may be TRBD1 (5 bases). The length of the CDR3 is 13 residues. Germline V gene lookup returns CDR1 SEHNR and CDR2 FQNEAQ (reference sequence). Trimming removed 7 bases at V and 9 bases at J, with 15 bases between. CDR3 in amino acids: CASTPGLRRELFF. The CDR3 nucleotides read TGTGCCAGCACCCCAGGGTTACGCCGGGAGCTGTTTTTT.

V gene TRBV14 combines with J gene TRBJ2-5, with D possibly being TRBD2 (6 bases). The CDR3 has 17 amino acids. Germline assignment: CDR1 SGHDN and CDR2 FVKESK. With 4 bases removed from V and 2 bases from J, the gap between germline ends came to 20 bases. CDR3 sequence: CASSLLGGGITQETQYF. CDR3 DNA sequence: TGTGCCAGCAGCCTCCTTGGCGGCGGGATCACGCAAGAGACCCAGTACTTC.

This chain joins TRBV27 and TRBJ1-2; D gene unclear. In germline, CDR1 is MNHEY, CDR2 SMNVEV (reference sequence). The CDR3 totals 14 residues. Trimming removed 0 bases at V and 4 bases at J, with 9 bases between. The CDR3 reads CASSLSKDFYGYTF. The DNA of the CDR3 is TGTGCCAGCAGTTTATCGAAGGATTTCTATGGCTACACCTTC.

Comment on this clone: A read error may account for a junction end that differs from germline. The same CDR3 can be traced to other DNA sequences in this sample. V usage is TRBV28 and J usage is TRBJ1-2; TRBD1 might be the D (5 bases). The CDR3 runs to 14 residues. The germline V gene encodes CDR1 MDHEN and CDR2 SYDVKM. CDR3 nucleotides: TGTGCCAGCAGCTTGACAGTACCTAACTATGGTTACACCTTC. Its translation is CASSLTVPNYGYTF.

This chain joins TRBV6-6 and TRBJ2-1, with a weak D call TRBD2 (6 bases). The CDR3 runs 14 residues. In germline, CDR1 is MNHNY, CDR2 SVGAGI (reference sequence). Trimming left V 8 bases short and J 6 bases short, with 17 bases between. The CDR3 region is CASGGLTRSNEQFF. The CDR3, as DNA: TGTGCCAGCGGGGGTTTGACTAGAAGCAATGAGCAGTTCTTC.

The chain links TRBV7-9 to TRBJ1-2; D is ambiguous. Germline V gene data show CDR1 as SEHNR and CDR2 as FQNEAQ (reference sequence). The CDR3 spans 13 residues. V shed 1 base and J shed 9 bases, with 12 bases lying between them. The CDR3, as DNA: TGTGCCAGCAGCTTAGGGTCCCGGCAGAGCTACACCTTC. It yields the protein CASSLGSRQSYTF. Together with reference TRBV7-9 and TRBJ1-2, the CDR3 gives the full variable domain: DTGVSQNPRHKITKRGQNVTFRCDPISEHNRLYWYRQTLGQGPEFLTYFQNEAQLEKSRLLSDRFSAERPKGSFSTLEIQRTEQGDSAMYLCASSLGSRQSYTFGSGTRLTVV.

V and J are TRBV29-1 and TRBJ2-4, with TRBD2 identical over 9 bases. The CDR3 is made up of 18 amino acids. Germline V gives CDR1 SQVTM, CDR2 ANQGSEA. With 7 bases clipped from V and 1 base from J, the junction kept 17 bases outside the gene matches. The CDR3 DNA is TGCAGCGCTAAATCCGGGACTAGCTGGTGGTGGGCCAAAAACATTCAGTACTTC. It encodes CSAKSGTSWWWAKNIQYF.

This sequence joins TRBV6-6 and TRBJ1-2; D may be TRBD1 (6 bases). There are 13 residues in the CDR3. Germline V gene sequence: CDR1 MNHNY, CDR2 SVGAGI (reference sequence). V was shortened by 6 bases and J by 8 bases, with 16 bases between the two germline ends. The CDR3 DNA reads as TGTGCCAGCAGCAGAGACGGGGGGGGCGGCTACACCTTC. This encodes CASSRDGGGGYTF.

This chain links TRBV30 with TRBJ1-5; tentative D call: TRBD1 (6 bases). The CDR3 contains 15 residues. Germline assignment: CDR1 GTSNPN and CDR2 SVGIG (reference sequence). V was clipped by 2 bases and J by 7 bases, with 18 bases between them. The CDR3 reads CAWSPKGGPGQPQHF. For the CDR3, the DNA is TGTGCCTGGAGTCCGAAGGGGGGCCCGGGCCAGCCCCAGCATTTT.